This entry describes one T cell receptor (beta chain). Its antigen remains unidentified. Looked up from germline, CDR1 is MNHEY and CDR2 is SVGAGI. Trimming left V 6 bases short and J 4 bases short, with 10 bases between. CDR3 length: 13 amino acids. This sample was included in a study of T cells in Graves' hyperthyroidism and ophthalmopathy. As for the study in general: Peripheral blood was obtained at initial diagnosis, preceding any treatment. Study-level points and caveats: In the blood, most expanded thyroid clonotypes above 0.001 appeared as well.

The source material, RNA transcripts, was used to amplify TCR beta CDR3 regions. TCR CDR3 regions were first amplified by RT-PCR with HTBI primers. TCRdb recomputed calls from the multiplex PCR reads with MiXCR, one row per CDR3 protein. Altogether around 700,000 distinct CDR3 sequences are present, 30% to 40% being singletons, with the ten largest covering roughly 31%. The study defined stable Graves' hyperthyroidism as no ophthalmopathy progression within 18 months. About 10 ml fresh peripheral blood yielded the PBMCs. The clonotype was recovered from a middle-aged woman with Graves' hyperthyroidism. Sequencing was performed on blood. The genes are TRBV6-5 and TRBJ1-3, with no clear D. CDR3 nucleotides: TGTGCCAGCAGCCGAGGTGTGGGAAACACCATATATTTT. This translates into CASSRGVGNTIYF.